A single sample is the source of the 20 T cell receptor beta chains below, sequenced in a study of T cell responses to AZD1222 COVID-19 vaccine. Assay used: immunoSEQ multiplex PCR; TCRdb lists only in-frame clones, some missing. Of 100,000 to 150,000 clones in the sample, around 89% were seen once. The specimen comprised peripheral blood, sampled on day 0 of AZD1222 vaccination. The source of these receptors is an adult in good health.

The chain couples TRBV7-2 to TRBJ1-2; 8 bases fit TRBD1. Germline V gives CDR1 SGHTA, CDR2 FQGNSA. This CDR3 is 16 amino acids long. The V and J ends lost 5 bases and 8 bases, in that order; junction bases with no gene match: 16. CDR3 loop: CASSVQIIVDREGYTF. DNA for the CDR3: TGTGCCAGCAGCGTTCAGATCATAGTGGACAGGGAAGGCTACACCTTC.

Remarks on this clone: Sequence at one end of the junction differs from germline and may be a read error. The CDR3 protein is CASRIAGGDSEQFF. The CDR3 DNA sequence: TGTGCCAGTAGAATAGCGGGAGGGGACAGTGAGCAGTTCTTC. The chain employs TRBV19 and TRBJ2-1; 11 bases line up with TRBD2. Per the germline V gene, CDR1 is LNHDA and CDR2 is SQIVND (reference sequence). This CDR3 has 14 residues.

This chain connects TRBV7-3 to TRBJ2-3, with 9 nucleotides matching TRBD2. CDR1 and CDR2 from the germline V gene are SGHTA and FQGTGA. V trimming: 2 bases; J trimming: 6 bases; junction bases outside the gene matches: 6. The CDR3 covers 15 residues. The CDR3 loop is CASSLAGGPTDTQYF. The CDR3, as DNA: TGTGCCAGCAGCTTAGCGGGAGGGCCAACGGATACGCAGTATTTT.

The rearrangement uses TRBV10-1 and TRBJ2-3, with TRBD2 matching 14 bases. V shed 5 bases and J 4 bases; nucleotides not matched to a gene: 5. The CDR3 sequence is 16 residues long. Germline V gene sequence: CDR1 WNHNN, CDR2 SYGVQD (reference sequence). CDR3 region: CASSSGTSGSPDTQYF. Here the CDR3 DNA reads TGCGCCAGCAGTTCCGGGACTAGCGGGAGCCCAGATACGCAGTATTTT.

V and J are TRBV5-4 and TRBJ2-1; D gene unclear. This CDR3 spans 11 amino acids. CDR1 is SGHNT, CDR2 YYREEE, per germline (reference sequence). Trimming left V 4 bases short and J 4 bases short, with 3 bases between. CDR3 region: CASSQYNEQFF. In DNA form, the CDR3 reads TGTGCCAGCAGCCAATACAATGAGCAGTTCTTC.

CDR3 in DNA: TGCGCCAGCAGCCAAGTCTACAGCTCCTACAATGAGCAGTTCTTC. Its protein product is CASSQVYSSYNEQFF. The rearrangement joins TRBV4-1 to TRBJ2-1; no clear D gene. CDR1 and CDR2 from the germline V gene are MGHRA and YSYEKL. V lost 1 base, J lost 0 bases, and 7 bases lay in between. This CDR3 region has 15 residues.

The chain uses TRBV12-5 and TRBJ1-1; D call uncertain. CDR3 length: 11 amino acids. Trimming left V 7 bases short and J 5 bases short, with 8 bases between. Germline assignment: CDR1 LGHNT and CDR2 FRNRAP. The CDR3 sequence: CASALKTEAFF. DNA for the CDR3: TGTGCTAGTGCCCTTAAAACTGAAGCTTTCTTT.

This chain uses TRBV21-1 with TRBJ2-5; the table's D call, TRBD2, has no DNA check behind it. TRBV21-1 is a pseudogene. The CDR3 covers 16 residues. The CDR3 region has the DNA TGTGCCAGCAGCGCCCCTAGCGGGAGGGCACAAGAGACCCAGTACTTC. This encodes CASSAPSGRAQETQYF.

This chain links TRBV18 with TRBJ2-7; D unresolved. The germline CDR1 and CDR2 sequences are KGHSH and LQKENI. Trimming took off 1 base at V and 2 bases at J, with 9 bases between the two ends. The length of the CDR3 is 14 residues. The DNA for the CDR3 is TGTGCCAGCTCACCACAGGGTATAGCCTACGAGCAGTACTTC. Translation: CASSPQGIAYEQYF.

This chain connects TRBV5-4 to TRBJ2-5, with D uncertain. The CDR3 has 14 amino acids. The ends were cut back, 0 bases at V and 5 bases at J, with 11 bases in the middle. Germline lookup yields CDR1 SGHNT and CDR2 YYREEE (reference sequence). CDR3 residues: CASSLDGLGETQYF. CDR3 sequence (DNA): TGTGCCAGCAGCTTGGACGGCCTGGGGGAGACCCAGTACTTC.

This sequence joins TRBV10-2 and TRBJ2-7; D might be TRBD2 (6 bases). Germline loops: CDR1 WSHSY, CDR2 SAAADI. The CDR3 is 13 residues long. V dropped 7 bases and J dropped 6 bases, with 16 bases sitting between them. The CDR3 nucleotides are TGCGCCAGCAATTACGGGACTCTAGGCGAGCAGTACTTC. Its protein product is CASNYGTLGEQYF.

V is TRBV12-5 and J is TRBJ2-1, with D unclear. CDR1 and CDR2 from the germline V gene are LGHNT and FRNRAP. The CDR3 covers 15 residues. Trimming stripped 7 bases from V and 2 bases from J, with 15 bases between. The CDR3: CASAGLTSTYNEQFF. In DNA, the CDR3 is TGTGCTAGTGCCGGGCTAACCTCAACCTACAATGAGCAGTTCTTC.

The chain carries TRBV6-1 and TRBJ2-1, with TRBD2 matching 7 bases. Trimming removed 4 bases from V and 3 bases from J; junction bases left unmatched: 9. From germline, CDR1 is MNHNS and CDR2 SASEGT. The CDR3 has 16 amino acids. CDR3 bases: TGTGCCAGCAGTGGGGTTTGGGGGGGAAACTACAATGAGCAGTTCTTC. Translated, it gives CASSGVWGGNYNEQFF.

The V gene is TRBV5-1, the J gene TRBJ1-1; 8 bases match TRBD1. The germline V gene encodes CDR1 SGHRS and CDR2 YFSETQ. The CDR3 totals 14 residues. J gave up 1 base and V 4 bases, and 3 bases lay outside the gene matches. The CDR3 region is CASSRDRGNTEAFF. The CDR3 DNA reads as TGCGCCAGCAGCCGAGACAGGGGGAACACTGAAGCTTTCTTT.

The chain joins TRBV9 to TRBJ2-3, with 10 positions matching TRBD2. Losses at the gene ends were 7 bases for V and 4 bases for J; bases not matched to a gene: 12. This CDR3 contains 16 residues. Germline V gene data show CDR1 as SGDLS and CDR2 as YYNGEE. The CDR3 spells CASGNPSGRRADTQYF. The CDR3 DNA reads TGTGCCAGCGGAAATCCTAGCGGGAGACGTGCAGATACGCAGTATTTT.

This clone was seen once. This chain connects TRBV21-1 to TRBJ2-7; the table's D gene call, TRBD2, was not cross checked with the DNA. TRBV21-1 is flagged as a pseudogene. This CDR3 contains 14 residues. CDR3 protein: CASSTRYLTYEQYF. The CDR3 DNA sequence: TGTGCCAGCAGCACCCGGTATCTGACCTACGAGCAGTACTTC.

The chain uses TRBV19 and TRBJ1-2; D not certain. V was shortened by 4 bases and J by 7 bases, with 13 bases between the two germline ends. This CDR3 is built from 13 residues. Germline CDR1 and CDR2: LNHDA and SQIVND (reference sequence). The CDR3 here is CASSKDREGGYTF. CDR3 coding DNA: TGTGCCAGTAGTAAGGACCGTGAAGGTGGCTACACCTTC.

This clone has only one observation. J is TRBJ1-4 and V is TRBV9; a possible D gene is TRBD1 (5 bases). Trimming pared 6 bases from V and 8 bases from J, leaving 20 bases between. CDR3 length equals 15 residues. Germline V gene sequence: CDR1 SGDLS, CDR2 YYNGEE. In DNA form, the CDR3 reads TGTGCCAGCACGCCAGACGGGGCGGCGGGGGAAAAACTGTTTTTT. Encoded protein: CASTPDGAAGEKLFF.

The rearrangement joins TRBV19 to TRBJ1-5, with 7 bases lining up with TRBD1. Germline loops: CDR1 LNHDA, CDR2 SQIVND (reference sequence). The V gene end was trimmed by 6 bases and the J gene end by 0 bases; junction bases not matched to a gene: 11. There are 17 residues in the CDR3. The CDR3 coding sequence is TGTGCCAGTAGCAATCCCCGACAGGGAATTAGCAATCAGCCCCAGCATTTT. It yields the protein CASSNPRQGISNQPQHF.

The gene calls are TRBV18 and TRBJ2-7; 7 bases agree with TRBD1. The CDR3 totals 14 residues. CDR1 KGHSH and CDR2 LQKENI come from the germline V gene. After removal of 6 bases from V and 0 bases from J, the junction contained 5 bases not matched to a gene. CDR3 region: CASSFGQASYEQYF. The DNA for the CDR3 is TGTGCCAGCTCGTTCGGACAGGCCTCCTACGAGCAGTACTTC.